Each of the 11 T cell receptor beta chains below was sequenced from the same sample in a study of T cell repertoires in cytomegalovirus infection. Their cognate antigens are unknown. TCRdb recomputed calls from the reads with MiXCR, one row per CDR3 protein. The table has about 46,000 distinct CDR3 sequences, approximately 22% seen once. The sample was PBMCs, sequenced either directly or after in vitro stimulation (not recorded which). The receptor source for this set is a human donor in good health (CMV status not recorded). Some clones in this sample may be carry-over from other donors' samples.

V and J are TRBV2 and TRBJ2-3; D remains unclear. CDR1 SNHLY and CDR2 FYNNEI come from the germline V gene. V was shortened by 4 bases and J by 7 bases, with 12 bases between the two germline ends. The CDR3 loop spans 13 amino acids. The CDR3 region is CASSGRTRNTQYF. CDR3 coding DNA: TGTGCCAGCAGTGGACGGACGAGAAATACGCAGTATTTT.

The chain is built from TRBV27 and TRBJ1-2, with D possibly TRBD1 on 5 matching bases. The germline CDR1 and CDR2 sequences are MNHEY and SMNVEV (reference sequence). Trimming left V 0 bases short and J 7 bases short, with 21 bases between. The CDR3 is made up of 17 amino acids. The CDR3 coding sequence is TGTGCCAGCAGTTTATCCTTGGCGGGGGGGAGGACCAGTGGCTACACCTTC. Its translation is CASSLSLAGGRTSGYTF.

This clonotype was seen more than once but under ten times. The chain links TRBV6-1 to TRBJ2-3; D perhaps matches TRBD1 (5 bases). CDR1 MNHNS and CDR2 SASEGT come from the germline V gene. This CDR3 contains 13 residues. Trimming pared 7 bases from V and 3 bases from J, leaving 11 bases between. The chain's CDR3 is CASTRQGTDTQYF. CDR3 DNA sequence: TGTGCCAGCACCCGTCAGGGTACAGATACGCAGTATTTT.

The chain employs TRBV7-2 and TRBJ1-5; perhaps TRBD1 as D (5 bases). This CDR3 has 13 residues. V lost 4 bases, J lost 5 bases, and 9 bases lay in between. Germline V gene sequence: CDR1 SGHTA, CDR2 FQGNSA. CDR3 in amino acids: CASSSQGYQPQHF. The CDR3 bases are TGTGCCAGCAGCTCTCAGGGATATCAGCCCCAGCATTTT.

The V and J genes are TRBV10-2 and TRBJ2-2; 7 nucleotides line up with TRBD2. This CDR3 contains 14 residues. Losses at the gene ends were 7 bases for V and 2 bases for J; bases not matched to a gene: 4. The V gene's germline CDR1 is WSHSY and CDR2 SAAADI. The CDR3 bases are TGCGCCAGCATGGGACTAACAAACACCGGGGAGCTGTTTTTT. Encoded protein: CASMGLTNTGELFF.

The genes are TRBV9 and TRBJ2-3; the D call may be TRBD1 or TRBD2 (5 bases each). Trimming stripped 4 bases from V and 4 bases from J, with 16 bases between. The germline V gene encodes CDR1 SGDLS and CDR2 YYNGEE. CDR3 size: 15 residues. CDR3 bases: TGTGCCAGCAGCCCCCGAGGGGCCCTTGCAGATACGCAGTATTTT. Its translation: CASSPRGALADTQYF. Full variable domain (outside the CDR3, taken from reference TRBV9 and TRBJ2-3): DSGVTQTPKHLITATGQRVTLRCSPRSGDLSVYWYQQSLDQGLQFLIQYYNGEERAKGNILERFSAQQFPDLHSELNLSSLELGDSALYFCASSPRGALADTQYFGPGTRLTVL.

This clonotype has only a few counts. The chain links TRBV6-6 to TRBJ2-7; TRBD1 matches at 7 bases. The germline V gene encodes CDR1 MNHNY and CDR2 SVGAGI (reference sequence). Trimming cost V 7 bases and J 5 bases; bases outside gene matches: 2. The CDR3 runs to 11 residues. The CDR3 nucleotides read TGTGCCAGCACCAGGGGGAACGAGCAGTACTTC. Amino acids: CASTRGNEQYF.

There are many counts of this clonotype. The J gene is TRBJ2-7, the V gene TRBV7-2, with a possible D match to TRBD2 (6 bases). The CDR3 totals 15 residues. V shed 1 base and J shed 3 bases, with 13 bases lying between them. Germline V gene sequence: CDR1 SGHTA, CDR2 FQGNSA. For the CDR3, the DNA is TGTGCCAGCAGCTTAGTGTGGCGGGGTGACTACGAGCAGTACTTC. Amino acid sequence: CASSLVWRGDYEQYF.

The rearrangement links TRBV18 to TRBJ2-7; 10 bases fit TRBD2. The germline V gene encodes CDR1 KGHSH and CDR2 LQKENI. This CDR3 spans 19 amino acids. Losses at the gene ends were 1 base for V and 1 base for J; bases not matched to a gene: 13. The CDR3 sequence: CASSPRISQREGRSYEQYF. The CDR3 coding sequence is TGTGCCAGCTCACCACGCATATCCCAGCGGGAGGGCCGTTCCTACGAGCAGTACTTC.

This clonotype was recorded a few times. Here the CDR3 reads CASSGDAGLAGEGEQFF. The CDR3 nucleotides are TGCGCCAGCAGCGGGGATGCGGGACTAGCGGGAGAAGGGGAGCAGTTCTTC. V usage is TRBV4-1 and J usage is TRBJ2-1; 14 bases match TRBD2. The CDR3 is 17 amino acids. Germline lookup yields CDR1 MGHRA and CDR2 YSYEKL. Unmatched junction bases numbered 13, after V lost 5 bases and J lost 10 bases.

This chain links TRBV3-1 with TRBJ2-7; perhaps D is TRBD1 or TRBD2 (5 bases each). Trimming took 0 bases from V and 6 from J, leaving 12 bases between them. Germline CDR1 LGHDT, CDR2 YNNKEL (reference sequence). The CDR3 extends over 14 amino acids. The CDR3 reads CASSQDYEGSEQYF. DNA for the CDR3: TGTGCCAGCAGCCAAGATTATGAGGGGAGCGAGCAGTACTTC.